The text below deals with one TCR beta chain. Germline lookup yields CDR1 SGHRS and CDR2 YFSETQ. V lost 2 bases, J lost 1 base, and 10 bases lay in between. This CDR3 has 14 amino acids. Generated by immunoSEQ multiplex PCR, the TCRdb table keeps only in-frame clones and is missing some. The sample has about 150,000 clones, roughly 79% seen once; the top ten hold over 6.5%. This sample stems from a study of blood T cell repertoires in COVID-19. This clonotype was sampled from a man aged 50-60 years with active or convalescent COVID-19. V is TRBV5-1 and J is TRBJ2-7, with D unclear. Source material: peripheral blood. The CDR3 protein is CASSLLQSSYEQYF. CDR3 bases: TGCGCCAGCAGCTTATTACAGTCGTCCTACGAGCAGTACTTC.